Listed below are T cell receptor beta chains from one sample, sequenced in a study of read filtering for tumor transcriptome and immune sequencing. TCRdb reanalysed the reads using MiXCR and keeps one entry per CDR3 protein. Counted here are about 30,000 distinct CDR3 sequences, approximately 17% occurring once; the ten biggest clones make up around 16%. The sequencing sample was made of a population of CD138-negative cells sorted from bone marrow. All receptors derive from a donor over 35 with multiple myeloma. CDR3s include the opening cysteine and the closing phenylalanine or tryptophan. Each record gives: V gene, D gene, clone size, J gene, CDR3 DNA, CDR3 protein. A D gene is named only where the DNA matches it firmly. A row's size may be missing; if present it is once, few, many or a size class.

>TRBV20-1|TRBD1|many|TRBJ2-5
TGCAGTGCTAGAGATCCAGGGGGCGGATTAGAGACCCAGTACTTC
CSARDPGGGLETQYF
>TRBV18|NA|NA|TRBJ1-2
TGTGCCAGCTCACCCTGGGAGGAGAGCTATGGCTACACCTTC
CASSPWEESYGYTF
>TRBV4-1|NA|NA|TRBJ2-7
TGCGCCAGCAGCCAAGAAATAACAGGGTCTTCTTACGAGCAGTACTTC
CASSQEITGSSYEQYF
>TRBV12-3/TRBV12-4|NA|many|TRBJ1-2
TGTGCCAGCAGGGGAGACGGCAACTATGGCTACACCTTC
CASRGDGNYGYTF
>TRBV7-9|NA|many|TRBJ1-6
TGTGCCAGCAGCTTGGAGTTTTATAATTCACCCCTCCACTTT
CASSLEFYNSPLHF
>TRBV20-1|TRBD1|NA|TRBJ2-1
TGCATTGCTAGCCTAGGACAGGGGACGTGGAATGAGCAGTTCTTC
CIASLGQGTWNEQFF
>TRBV7-2|TRBD1|medium-sized|TRBJ2-1
TGTGCCAGCAGCTTTCGGACAGGGGATGAGCAGTTCTTC
CASSFRTGDEQFF
>TRBV2|NA|few|TRBJ2-7
TGTGCCAGCAGCGACAGTTACGAGCAGTACTTC
CASSDSYEQYF
>TRBV12-3/TRBV12-4|NA|few|TRBJ2-3
TGTGCCAGCAGTAGGGTAAGGGGACCAGATACGCAGTATTTT
CASSRVRGPDTQYF
>TRBV20-1|NA|many|TRBJ1-1
TGCAGTGCTTTGCCCCTCTCGGTCCCGAGCCGAGCTTTCTTT
CSALPLSVPSRAFF
>TRBV5-1|NA|NA|TRBJ2-6
TGCGCCAGCAGCAGGGACCCTGGGCCTCCTGGGGCCGACGTCCTGACTTTC
CASSRDPGPPGADVLTF
>TRBV20-1|TRBD1|many|TRBJ1-5
TGCAGTGCGAGACAGGGGGGTCAGCCCCAGCATTTT
CSARQGGQPQHF
>TRBV28|TRBD1|many|TRBJ1-5
TGTGCCAGCAGCGGGACAGTAGAATATCAGCCCCAGCATTTT
CASSGTVEYQPQHF
>TRBV7-9|NA|many|TRBJ2-5
TGTGCCAGCAGCTTAGTAGCTCGTAGGGGTGGAAAGACCCAGTACTTC
CASSLVARRGGKTQYF
>TRBV20-1|TRBD1|many|TRBJ1-1
TGCAGTGCTAGAGATGGGAGCAGGGGGGGGGATACTGAAGCTTTCTTT
CSARDGSRGGDTEAFF
>TRBV7-9|TRBD1|NA|TRBJ2-7
TGTGCCAGCGGCCCGGGACAGGAGTTATACGAGCAGTACTTC
CASGPGQELYEQYF
>TRBV3-1|NA|NA|TRBJ1-1
TGTGCCAGCAGCCAAGTCCCAGGGACACCGAACACTGAAGCTTTCTTT
CASSQVPGTPNTEAFF
>TRBV2|TRBD2|medium-sized|TRBJ2-1
TGTGCCAGCCGACTAGCGGGAGGAATCCCCTACAATGAGCAGTTCTTC
CASRLAGGIPYNEQFF
>TRBV20-1|TRBD2|medium-sized|TRBJ2-1
TGCAGTTCTTACGCCGGGACTAGCGGATACAATGAGCAGTTCTTC
CSSYAGTSGYNEQFF
>TRBV27|NA|medium-sized|TRBJ2-2
TGTGCCAGCCAAGGGTTTGGGACCGGGGAGCTGTTTTTT
CASQGFGTGELFF
>TRBV12-3/TRBV12-4|NA|few|TRBJ1-1
TGTGCCAGCAGTTTAGCGGGGGTGGACACTGAAGCTTTCTTT
CASSLAGVDTEAFF
>TRBV29-1|TRBD1|many|TRBJ1-2
TGCAGCGTTGGGGGGAGACAGGGTCATGGCTACACCTTC
CSVGGRQGHGYTF
>TRBV6-5|NA|NA|TRBJ1-1
TGTGCCAGCAGCCTAATCGTACGAAGAGAAGAAGCTCTCTTT
CASSLIVRREEALF
>TRBV20-1|NA|NA|TRBJ2-2
TGCAGTGCTAGTACGACCAGGGGTTCAGGCGGGGAGCTGTTTTTT
CSASTTRGSGGELFF
>TRBV5-6|NA|many|TRBJ2-1
TGTGCCAGCAGCTTGAACCCGAGGCGACAGGAATACAATGAGCAGTTCTTC
CASSLNPRRQEYNEQFF
>TRBV12-3/TRBV12-4|TRBD2|NA|TRBJ2-5
TGTGCCAGCAGTTGGGGGGGATCGGAGACCCAGTACTTC
CASSWGGSETQYF
>TRBV2|NA|many|TRBJ1-1
TGTGCCAGCAGTGCAGCGAACAGAGGGATTAGTGAAGCTTTCTTT
CASSAANRGISEAFF
>TRBV10-3|NA|many|TRBJ1-1
TGTGCCATCAGTGATGCAGTCATGAACACTGAAGCTTTCTTT
CAISDAVMNTEAFF
>TRBV19|NA|NA|TRBJ2-1
TGTGCCAGTGGTCCCGGGACATGGGGCTTCAATGAGCAGTTCTTC
CASGPGTWGFNEQFF
>TRBV7-9|NA|NA|TRBJ2-2
TGTGCCAGCAGCTCCACTGAAGTTTTTACCGGGGAGCTGTTTTTT
CASSSTEVFTGELFF
>TRBV6-5|NA|many|TRBJ2-5
TGTGCCAGCAGTTCCATACCAAGGGGGTACCAAGAGACCCAGTACTTC
CASSSIPRGYQETQYF
>TRBV12-3/TRBV12-4|NA|many|TRBJ1-1
TGTGCCAGCACCCGGGGGGGGGGTGGGACTGAAGCTTTCTTT
CASTRGGGGTEAFF
>TRBV5-5|NA|many|TRBJ1-5
TGTGCCAGCAGCTTTATGGCAGGGAGCAATCAGCCCCAGCATTTT
CASSFMAGSNQPQHF
>TRBV5-1|TRBD1|NA|TRBJ2-7
TGCGCCAGCAGCCTGTGTGGGACAGTGAACCACGGGCAGTACTTC
CASSLCGTVNHGQYF
>TRBV5-1|TRBD1|many|TRBJ1-4
TGCGCCAGCAGCTTGTTGACAGGGGGCGAAAAACTGTTTTTT
CASSLLTGGEKLFF
>TRBV29-1|NA|many|TRBJ2-1
TGCAGCGTTGAATCAAGAGACACCAGAATGCAGTTCTTC
CSVESRDTRMQFF
>TRBV5-1|NA|many|TRBJ2-7
TGCGCCAGCAGCTTGACAGACTCCTACGAGCAGTACTTC
CASSLTDSYEQYF
>TRBV20-1|NA|many|TRBJ2-7
TGCAGTGCTAGAGGGTGGTACGAGCAGTACTTC
CSARGWYEQYF
>TRBV7-2|TRBD2|NA|TRBJ2-3
TGTGCCAGCGGCTTGAACCGCGGGAGTAGAGATACGCAGTATTTT
CASGLNRGSRDTQYF
>TRBV11-2|NA|many|TRBJ1-1
TGTGCCAGCAGCTTAACCAAGAACACTGAAGCTTTCTTT
CASSLTKNTEAFF
>TRBV5-1|NA|NA|TRBJ2-7
TGCGCCAGCAGGGGACAAGACAACTACGAGCAGTACTTC
CASRGQDNYEQYF
>TRBV12-3/TRBV12-4|NA|many|TRBJ1-5
TGTGCCAGCAGTCCCGGGGGCGGTCCTAATCAGCCCCAGCATTTT
CASSPGGGPNQPQHF
>TRBV4-2|TRBD1|many|TRBJ1-3
TGTGCCAGCAGCCAAGAGGACAGGTCCGGAAACACCATATATTTT
CASSQEDRSGNTIYF
>TRBV11-2|NA|medium-sized|TRBJ2-1
TGTGCCAGCACCCCGGGGAGGAGCTCCTACAATGAGCAGTTCTTC
CASTPGRSSYNEQFF
>TRBV7-9|NA|many|TRBJ2-3
TGTGCCAGCAGCTCCGGGATCGGCACAGATACGCAGTATTTT
CASSSGIGTDTQYF
>TRBV5-6|TRBD2|NA|TRBJ2-3
TGTGCCGGCAGGGCTAGCGGGGGGACAGATACGCAGTATTTT
CAGRASGGTDTQYF
>TRBV5-1|NA|many|TRBJ1-1
TGCGCCAGCAGCTTCCGGGACGGGGCCAACACTGAAGCTTTCTTT
CASSFRDGANTEAFF
>TRBV30|NA|many|TRBJ1-1
TGTGCCTCGCAAGGGGGGCTGTACACTGAAGCTTTCTTT
CASQGGLYTEAFF
>TRBV2|TRBD2|NA|TRBJ2-1
TGTGCCAGCACCAAGATGTCAGGGAGGGCCGGCAATGAGCAGTTCTTC
CASTKMSGRAGNEQFF
>TRBV19|NA|many|TRBJ1-4
TGTGCCAGTAGTGCCAACACGGGTGAAAAACTGTTTTTT
CASSANTGEKLFF
>TRBV4-2|TRBD1|many|TRBJ2-2
TGTGCCAGCAGCGACAGGGCGGACACCGGGGAGCTGTTTTTT
CASSDRADTGELFF